What follows describes a single TCR beta chain. Its specific antigen is unknown. The record has no base qualities; no much larger clone is one base away. The CDR3 spans 13 residues, from the cysteine through the phenylalanine. The DNA shown is the 39-base CDR3, in frame from base 1. V and J lose 5 bases and 2 bases, and a span of 11 bases separates them. Sequences SGHNT (CDR1) and YYREEE (CDR2) are obtained from the germline V gene (reference sequence). The data are from a study of shared clonotypes between healthy human individuals (dated by TCRdb to 2018 to 2021). The study in broad terms: A few men and two women, aged 18 to 49 years, made up the cohort. Per donor, three plates each were used for CD4 naive and CD4 memory, two for CD8 naive, and one for CD8 memory. To estimate repertoire size and how much clonotype sharing occurs between individuals, the study deeply sequenced the blood TCR repertoires of five healthy adults. To increase sequencing depth and limit assay-specific biases, TCR repertoire library preparation and sequencing were carried out by different laboratories using diverse techniques. Each donor's leukapheresis produced roughly between about 0.8 and 10 billion PBMCs. Study-wide findings and limitations: Higher generation probabilities were observed for clonotypes shared by all four sorted-subset donors than for non-shared clonotypes. Sampling was limited to blood, and TCR repertoires in tissue likely differ from TCR repertoires in blood. The small number of donors limited the genetic and exposure-history diversity represented. When several donors were compared, the shared fraction of clonotypes was about 5% for naive CD4, roughly 3.4% for naive CD8, roughly 2.5% for memory CD4, and less than 0.45% for memory CD8. Rarefaction of sorted-subset datasets indicated incomplete sequencing despite the large sequencing depth. Naive subsets generally had larger estimated clonotype richness than memory subsets did. Pairwise subsampling indicated that sequencing depth was expected to affect the degree of clonotype sharing among donors.

The donors were healthy, HIV-negative adults with no recently reported acute infections or vaccinations. Only Caucasian adults living in Nashville, Tennessee, USA were represented among the donors. CD4+ T cells were enriched by magnetic negative selection; naive cells were then positively selected on CD45RA, and the negative fraction formed the memory subset. Blood was collected by leukapheresis, and PBMCs were isolated by Ficoll-Histopaque density gradient centrifugation and then cryopreserved in liquid nitrogen vapor phase. Purity and quantity of every magnetically sorted T cell population were checked by analytical flow cytometry. Genomic DNA was isolated from every sorted fraction and measured by UV absorbance on a Nanodrop 2000c. Using the deep immunoSEQ assay, multiplex PCR amplified TCR CDR3 regions from genomic DNA. Extracted genomic DNA from each cell subset was distributed evenly across all wells of several immunoSEQ 96-well plates, and each plate was treated as a replicate. For sorted subsets, each replicate PCR was loaded with approximately 200 ng genomic DNA, equivalent to about 30,000 T cell genomes. Purified libraries were quantified with a Qubit 3.0 fluorometer, sized on a Bioanalyzer 2100, and re-quantified with the KAPA Library Quantification kit. Each immunoSEQ 96-well plate was sequenced on its own single-read 150-cycle Illumina NextSeq 550 flow cell. The authors processed their data as follows. Because the immunoSEQ output held only junctional sequences and lacked quality scores, the filtering could not match the filtering applied to full-length reads. To assign V/J genes and CDR3, sequences were annotated using PyIR, a Python wrapper for IgBLAST v1.9, with IMGT germline references. Reads with weak V/J assignments (E-value above 1e-6), missing CDR3, stop codons, out-of-frame junctions, or ambiguous translated residues were removed. V3J clonotypes were defined by identical inferred V gene, J gene, and CDR3 amino acid sequence. The percentage overlap between two repertoires was calculated by dividing the number of shared unique clonotypes by the size of the smaller repertoire. Three approaches were used to assess repertoire richness: RTK rarefaction, the Chao1 estimator, and Recon v2.1 estimates of unobserved clonotypes. For all TCRbeta clonotypes obtained by the gDNA method from a handful of donors, generation probabilities were computed with OLGA. The clones in this table, taken by TCRdb from immuneACCESS, are in-frame only. Not every clone is retained; where verified, under half of the shortfall comes from an unresolved V gene, and the cause of the rest is unknown. That table is the source of V, J and clone size, and D and trimming were worked out from the DNA. Present in this sample are about 980,000 clones, around three quarters of which were seen just once. In total, the top ten clones hold nearly 1.5% of the sample.

The TCR comes from a man between 18 and 35 years old in good health. Recombination connected TRBV5-4 to TRBJ2-7; perhaps TRBD1 is the D gene, with 5 bases matching. Sample: memory CD4+ T cells sorted from blood. Read against the paper, the sample's cell subset or site label means: CD45RA-negative fraction. The DNA sequence is as follows: TGTGCCAGCAGTACCAGGGTGGCCTACGAGCAGTACTTC. The translation is CASSTRVAYEQYF.